This T cell receptor beta chain was identified in a study of blood T cell repertoires in COVID-19. This clone occurred once. Mismatch with germline at one junction end may stem from a read error. Data came from immunoSEQ multiplex PCR; TCRdb stores just in-frame clones and leaves some out. The sample gives about 350,000 clones, around nine tenths of which show up once; roughly 3.4% is in the top ten. Looked up from germline, CDR1 is LNHNV and CDR2 is YYDKDF (reference sequence). The CDR3 covers 13 residues. The sequence was obtained from a woman under 30 who had recovered from COVID-19. Input material: peripheral blood. The chain uses TRBV15 and TRBJ1-2; D not resolved. Here the CDR3 DNA reads TGTGCCACCAGCAGTTCTTGGCGGTATGGCTACATCTTC. Translating it yields CATSSSWRYGYIF.